The source of this TCR beta chain is a study of Graves' ophthalmopathy and Graves' hyperthyroidism. Ophthalmopathy donors showed moderate-to-severe activity, CAS ≥3, NOSPECS ≥4 and a duration under 3 months. PBMCs were isolated by Ficoll-Paque density gradient centrifugation, using about 9.2 ml of fresh peripheral blood as the starting material. This clonotype was recorded many times. Using RNA transcripts, the TCR beta CDR3 regions were amplified. Amplification began with first-round RT-PCR using HTBI primers, then second-round multiplex PCR was performed. Via MiXCR, TCRdb re-called the multiplex PCR reads, giving one row per CDR3 protein. The repertoire holds about 660,000 distinct CDR3 sequences, about 41% seen once, with around 3.3% in the top ten. V lost 3 bases, J lost 4 bases, and 13 bases lay in between. This CDR3 contains 14 residues. The germline V gene has CDR1 SGHNT and CDR2 YYREEE (reference sequence).

The V and J genes are TRBV5-4 and TRBJ1-2; a possible D gene is TRBD1 (5 bases). The TCR was taken from an adult man with Graves' ophthalmopathy. The sequenced material came from peripheral blood. CDR3 nucleotides: TGTGCCAGCAGCTACCGGGACGGCGGCTATGGCTACACCTTC. Protein: CASSYRDGGYGYTF.